This TCR beta chain was observed in a study of response to subunit inactivated influenza vaccine (dated by TCRdb to about 2018). For context, the study as a whole: Deep quantitative T cell receptor repertoire profiling was used in the study to track responses to a trivalent subunit inactivated influenza vaccine. Results and caveats for the whole study, not just this receptor: The authors proposed that each seasonal influenza vaccination may bring in only a limited number of new T cells.

Libraries were built with RT-PCR. These reads were obtained on an Illumina HiSeq 2500. The public reads were quality trimmed at Q25 with fastp and then assembled into clones with MiXCR by TCRdb, keeping productive beta chains. Identical CDR3 protein sequences are pooled into one entry, listed with their most common genes and DNA. The sample table contains about 540,000 distinct CDR3 sequences; only one count was recorded for roughly 25% of them. The ten largest clones capture 2.5% to 3.5% of the sample. After removal of 4 bases from V and 3 bases from J, the junction retains 6 bases not matched to a gene. Reading from cysteine to phenylalanine, the CDR3 counts 15 amino acids. Only the CDR3 part of the read is kept: 45 bases, read in frame from the first base. For CDR1 and CDR2, the germline V gene lists LGHNA and YNFKEQ. With regard to this clonotype: The clone's antigen remains unknown. Given a much more abundant clone one base away, this may be a read error.

These same data were also listed under a study on T cells expressing NK-cell markers. As the second study states: TCR beta cDNA libraries were prepared using 5'RACE template switching, which introduced a universal primer site and unique molecular identifiers. Three sorted T-cell subsets (CD3+CD56+NKG2C+, CD3+CD56+NKG2C- and CD3+CD56-NKG2C+) from 8 or 9 donors had their TCR beta-chain repertoires profiled. Of the eight sequenced donors, seven were found to be HCMV-seropositive and one was found to be HCMV-seronegative. In several experiments an anti-gammadeltaTCR antibody was added to restrict sorting to alphabetaTCR-expressing T cells. For 5 or 6 donors, the dominant CD3+CD56+NKG2C+ clonotypes were among the top 10 CD8+ clonotypes and accounted for 1.0-7.0% of CD8+ T cells. Those dominant clonotypes were again the most abundant among CD3+CD56-NKG2C+ cells in several donors, at roughly 25-65%. Whether the expanded NKG2C-expressing T cell clones were specific for HCMV antigens remained unclear. Randomly selected healthy volunteers, three men and five women, were used as the eight sequenced donors. HCMV serostatus was determined by detecting HCMV-specific IgG in serum with a commercial ELISA kit. Ficoll density gradient centrifugation was used to isolate peripheral blood mononuclear cells from blood. CD4+ and CD8+ T cells were isolated from PBMC by magnetic immunoseparation with Miltenyi isolation kits. cDNA synthesis was primed from the TCR beta constant segment, followed by two successive PCR amplification steps. Illumina HiSeq 2000/2500, MiSeq or NextSeq was used to sequence libraries as 2 x 150 bp reads. MIGEC was used to demultiplex reads and group the reads by UMI, and MiTCR was used to assemble and quantify clonotypes. To remove erroneous sequences, TCR cDNA sequences were retained only when supported by two or more reads. The tcR package was used for downstream repertoire analysis, and clonotypes were matched across fractions by CDR3 nucleotide sequence plus V segment. VDJmatch was used to annotate antigen specificity against VDJdb, with one amino acid substitution allowed in CDR3.

Material: CD4+ T cells sorted from PBMCs, obtained approximately 13 days after vaccination. The receptor's source is a man aged 45-65 years who received an inactivated influenza vaccine. Donor details come from another sample of the same person, matched by shared clones. Here the chain combines TRBV4-2 and TRBJ2-1, and TRBD2 aligns with 7 junction nucleotides. The CDR3 reads CASSRRLAYYNEQFF. The DNA sequence reads TGTGCCAGCAGCCGTCGACTAGCATACTACAATGAGCAGTTCTTC.